The next 20 T cell receptor beta chains were all read from a single sample in a study of blood T cells in healthy people across ages. A sample-barcoded 5' primer and a J-beta primer mix were used in a second PCR of about 7 to 12 cycles. A single record per CDR3 protein comes from TCRdb applying MiXCR to the 5' RACE reads. The table includes fewer than 1.5 million distinct CDR3 sequences, roughly 40% detected once. Sequencing was carried out using blood. Every receptor here comes from a young woman in good health.

The chain employs TRBV11-2 and TRBJ2-7; D is tentatively TRBD1 or TRBD2 (5 bases each). The V end lost 3 bases, the J end lost 3 bases, and 12 bases lay between the germline ends. This CDR3 contains 14 residues. Germline CDR1 SGHAT, CDR2 FQNNGV. For the CDR3, the DNA is TGTGCCAGCAGCTTGGGACGGAACCTCTACGAGCAGTACTTC. Translation: CASSLGRNLYEQYF.

The DNA for the CDR3 is TGTGCCAGCAGTAGTTTATTGTACAATGAGCAGTTCTTC. Encoded protein: CASSSLLYNEQFF. The V and J genes are TRBV25-1 and TRBJ2-1, with no clear D. The length of the CDR3 is 13 residues. Trimming cost V 5 bases and J 4 bases, with 9 bases left between them. The germline gives CDR1 MGHDK, CDR2 SYGVNS.

CDR3 sequence (DNA): TGTGCCAGCAGTTTACGGGCGGACAGGGGGGAAGCTTTCTTT. Its translation: CASSLRADRGEAFF. The chain has TRBV27 and TRBJ1-1; 10 bases match TRBD1. The CDR3 extends over 14 amino acids. The germline CDR1 and CDR2 sequences are MNHEY and SMNVEV (reference sequence). Unmatched junction bases numbered 5, after V lost 2 bases and J lost 8 bases.

At least ten counts were recorded for this clonotype. One junction end disagrees with the germline gene, perhaps due to a read error. This sequence joins TRBV27 and TRBJ2-3; 15 bases fit TRBD2. This CDR3 is 16 amino acids long. The V gene's germline CDR1 is MNHEY and CDR2 SMNVEV (reference sequence). The CDR3 spells CASSLGTSGRTDTQYF. The CDR3 DNA is TGCGCCAGCAGCTTGGGGACTAGCGGGAGGACAGATACGCAGTATTTT.

The chain uses TRBV27 and TRBJ2-7, with 10 nucleotides matching TRBD1. The CDR3 totals 15 residues. Germline-derived CDR1 and CDR2 are MNHEY and SMNVEV (reference sequence). V lost 5 bases to trimming and J lost 4 bases; unmatched junction nucleotides: 8. CDR3 sequence: CASSRQGASGYEQYF. The CDR3 region has the DNA TGTGCCAGCAGTCGACAGGGGGCCTCGGGGTACGAGCAGTACTTC.

This clonotype has a count of ten or more. The rearrangement links TRBV3-1 to TRBJ2-3; possibly TRBD1 or TRBD2 for D (5 bases each). Trimming took off 4 bases at V and 5 bases at J, with 10 bases between the two ends. Germline V CDR1 and CDR2: LGHDT, YNNKEL (reference sequence). The CDR3 extends over 13 amino acids. The CDR3 DNA reads TGTGCCAGCAGCCCGGGACGGAGAGATACGCAGTATTTT. Amino acids: CASSPGRRDTQYF.

The V and J genes are TRBV28 and TRBJ2-3, with a tentative D call TRBD1 (6 bases). The ends were cut back, 3 bases at V and 4 bases at J, with 17 bases in the middle. The CDR3 contains 16 residues. The V gene's germline CDR1 is MDHEN and CDR2 SYDVKM. In DNA form, the CDR3 reads TGTGCCAGCAGTTTCTTGGGGGCGGTCTGGCCAGATACGCAGTATTTT. Its translation: CASSFLGAVWPDTQYF. Full variable domain (missing parts from reference TRBV28 and TRBJ2-3): DVKVTQSSRYLVKRTGEKVFLECVQDMDHENMFWYRQDPGLGLRLIYFSYDVKMKEKGDIPEGYSVSREKKERFSLILESASTNQTSMYLCASSFLGAVWPDTQYFGPGTRLTVL.

The table lists this clonotype with a few counts. V and J are TRBV27 and TRBJ2-4, with TRBD2 identical over 13 bases. J was trimmed by 3 bases and V by 6 bases; bases with no gene match: 8. The CDR3 consists of 17 residues. Germline V gene sequence: CDR1 MNHEY, CDR2 SMNVEV (reference sequence). CDR3 protein: CASRRGLAGSVKNIQYF. The DNA of the CDR3 is TGTGCCAGCAGGAGGGGACTAGCGGGATCAGTCAAAAACATTCAGTACTTC.

This clonotype is a singleton in its sample. This chain uses TRBV6-1 with TRBJ2-5; possibly TRBD2 for D (5 bases). V lost 7 bases, J lost 11 bases, and 23 bases lay in between. The CDR3 has 14 amino acids. From germline, CDR1 is MNHNS and CDR2 SASEGT. The chain's CDR3 is CASTLGIALNEQYF. For the CDR3, the DNA is TGTGCCAGCACCCTCGGGATTGCGTTAAATGAGCAGTACTTC.

This clonotype was recorded once. Sequence at one end of the junction differs from germline and may be a read error. The chain combines TRBV7-2 with TRBJ2-5, with D possibly TRBD1 on 6 matching bases. TRBJ2-7 explains the end of the DNA better; the J call may be wrong. The CDR3 spans 18 residues. Germline CDR1 SGHTA, CDR2 FQGNSA. The DNA for the CDR3 is TGCGCCAGCAGCTTTCATCTACCGGACAGACCCCACCTCTACGAGCAGTACTTC. Protein: CASSFHLPDRPHLYEQYF.

A note on this clonotype: Compared with germline, one end of the junction differs, possibly owing to a read error. The gene calls are TRBV27 and TRBJ2-1; a possible D gene is TRBD1 (7 bases). CDR1 is MNHEY and CDR2 is SMNVEV in the germline V gene (reference sequence). The CDR3 runs 14 residues. In DNA form, the CDR3 reads TGTACCAGCACCTTATACCAGGGGGGCAATGAGCAGTTCTTC. The encoded protein is CTSTLYQGGNEQFF.

This clonotype was recorded only once. The chain couples TRBV7-9 to TRBJ2-1; D may be TRBD1 (5 bases). TRBJ2-7 explains the end of the DNA better; the J call may be wrong. Germline V gene lookup returns CDR1 SEHNR and CDR2 FQNEAQ (reference sequence). The CDR3 runs to 16 residues. CDR3: CASSLGVAGLGYEQYF. CDR3 bases: TGTGCCAGCAGCTTAGGGGTCGCAGGGCTAGGATACGAGCAGTACTTC.

The gene calls are TRBV3-1 and TRBJ2-1; 8 bases match TRBD2. The CDR3 has 16 amino acids. Germline trimming cut 1 base from V and 4 bases from J; bases unmatched to any gene: 6. Germline lookup yields CDR1 LGHDT and CDR2 YNNKEL (reference sequence). The CDR3 DNA follows: TGTGCCAGCAGCCAAGTATCGGTAGCGGGGTACAATGAGCAGTTCTTC. Its protein is CASSQVSVAGYNEQFF.

This clonotype was observed a handful of times. This sequence joins TRBV9 and TRBJ1-2; the D is unclear. V was trimmed by 0 bases and J by 6 bases, leaving 15 bases between them. Germline CDR1 is SGDLS and CDR2 is YYNGEE. The CDR3 length is 15 residues. CDR3 sequence: CASSVGSVDRDGYTF. As DNA, the CDR3 is TGTGCCAGCAGCGTAGGGTCGGTGGATCGGGATGGCTACACCTTC.

The chain employs TRBV12-3 or TRBV12-4 and TRBJ1-4, with TRBD1 as a possible D gene (5 bases). This CDR3 region has 13 residues. V lost 5 bases and J 4 bases, leaving 8 bases between the germline ends. The CDR3 DNA reads as TGTGCCAGCAGTACAGGTTATAATGAAAAACTGTTTTTT. Translating gives CASSTGYNEKLFF.

The chain joins TRBV27 to TRBJ1-1, with 9 bases lining up with TRBD1. Trimming cost V 4 bases and J 3 bases; bases outside gene matches: 12. Per the germline V gene, CDR1 is MNHEY and CDR2 is SMNVEV (reference sequence). This CDR3 is 17 amino acids long. The CDR3 loop is CASSWLRGQGLYTEAFF. In nucleotides, the CDR3 is TGTGCCAGCAGTTGGCTCAGGGGACAGGGATTATACACTGAAGCTTTCTTT.

The table lists this clonotype with many counts. The chain uses TRBV29-1 and TRBJ2-7, with TRBD1 identical over 7 bases. The CDR3 is 13 amino acids. Germline V CDR1 and CDR2: SQVTM, ANQGSEA. The ends lost 7 bases at V and 0 bases at J; junction bases unmatched: 6. DNA for the CDR3: TGCAGCGCGACAGGGCGATCCTCCTACGAGCAGTACTTC. Its translation is CSATGRSSYEQYF.

This chain joins TRBV3-1 and TRBJ2-5; D might be TRBD1 or TRBD2, each matching 5 bases. V was cut by 0 bases and J by 11 bases, with 19 bases left in between. Per the germline V gene, CDR1 is LGHDT and CDR2 is YNNKEL (reference sequence). The CDR3 is 15 amino acids. CDR3 in amino acids: CASSQDGGASGEQYF. The CDR3, as DNA: TGTGCCAGCAGCCAAGATGGGGGAGCTTCTGGTGAGCAGTACTTC.

As to this clonotype: At one end, the junction sequence differs from germline, possibly due to a read error. The V gene is TRBV24-1, the J gene TRBJ1-5; no clear D gene. CDR1 and CDR2 from the germline V gene are KGHDR and SFDVKD. The length of the CDR3 is 14 residues. The CDR3 region is CATSAKFLNQPQHF. The DNA of the CDR3 is TGTGCCACCAGTGCGAAGTTTCTCAATCAACCCCAGCATTTT.

This clonotype was found a few times. The chain couples TRBV6-5 to TRBJ1-1; D gene uncertain. Germline CDR1 is MNHEY and CDR2 is SVGAGI. Trimming took off 10 bases at V and 1 base at J, with 10 bases between the two ends. This CDR3 contains 12 residues. The CDR3 nucleotides are TGTGCCACCTCCGACACGAACACTGAAGCTTTCTTT. This codes for CATSDTNTEAFF.